The 21 T cell receptor beta chains below come from one sample, sequenced in a study of blood T cell repertoires in COVID-19. TCRdb keeps only in-frame clones here, not all; method: immunoSEQ multiplex PCR. Among some 95,000 clones listed, more than 60% were seen once. Specimen: peripheral blood. Every receptor here comes from a man between 70 and 80 years old with acute or convalescent COVID-19.

Concerning this clone itself: A junction boundary mismatches the germline segment, possibly from a read error. The V call is TRBV7-7, the J call TRBJ2-7; 11 positions match TRBD1. Germline V gene data show CDR1 as SSHAT and CDR2 as FNYEAQ (reference sequence). This CDR3 region has 15 residues. The chain's CDR3 is CASSSGQGAAARQYF. The CDR3, as DNA: TGTGCTAGCAGCTCAGGACAGGGGGCCGCCGCTCGGCAGTACTTC.

This chain uses TRBV27 with TRBJ1-2; 7 nucleotides align to TRBD1. The CDR3 spans 15 residues. The V segment lost 3 bases and the J segment 3 bases; nucleotides outside the gene matches: 7. Germline V gives CDR1 MNHEY, CDR2 SMNVEV (reference sequence). The CDR3 sequence is CASSLYRGRDYGYTF. CDR3 nucleotides: TGTGCCAGCAGTTTGTACAGGGGCAGGGACTATGGCTACACCTTC.

There are a few counts of this clone. V and J are TRBV20-1 and TRBJ2-5; D uncertain. V lost 5 bases and J 3 bases, leaving 4 bases between the germline ends. Germline V gives CDR1 DFQATT, CDR2 SNEGSKA (reference sequence). CDR3 size: 10 residues. The CDR3 DNA sequence: TGCAGTGCTTTCAAAGAGACCCAGTACTTC. It encodes CSAFKETQYF.

The CDR3 bases are TGTGCCAGCAGCCTGATGGGACTAGCGGGAGACGAGCAGTACTTC. It codes for CASSLMGLAGDEQYF. V usage is TRBV11-2 and J usage is TRBJ2-7; 14 nucleotides line up with TRBD2. V gave up 5 bases and J gave up 5 bases; unmatched junction bases: 5. Per germline, CDR1 SGHAT and CDR2 FQNNGV. The CDR3 contains 15 residues. The entire variable domain, with the rest obtained from reference TRBV11-2 and TRBJ2-7, is as follows: EAGVAQSPRYKIIEKRQSVAFWCNPISGHATLYWYQQILGQGPKLLIQFQNNGVVDDSQLPKDRFSAERLKGVDSTLKIQPAKLEDSAVYLCASSLMGLAGDEQYFGPGTRLTVT.

The chain is built from TRBV28 and TRBJ2-5; TRBD2 is a possible D gene (5 bases). V was pared by 1 base and J by 4 bases, with 10 bases between. The length of the CDR3 is 14 residues. Looked up from germline, CDR1 is MDHEN and CDR2 is SYDVKM. CDR3 nucleotides: TGTGCCAGCAGTTTATTGGCGGGTGGAGAGACCCAGTACTTC. Protein product: CASSLLAGGETQYF.

Within the sample, this clone is medium-sized (0.01 to 0.1%). V is TRBV3-1 (or the pseudogene TRBV3-2) and J is TRBJ2-1; 7 positions match TRBD1. The CDR3 contains 12 residues. CDR1 is LGHDT, CDR2 YNNKEL, per germline (reference sequence). The trim removed 4 bases at V and 9 bases at J, leaving 3 bases unmatched. CDR3: CASSPTGSEQFF. The CDR3 DNA follows: TGTGCCAGCAGCCCGACAGGGTCTGAGCAGTTCTTC.

This clone was counted between two and nine times. The identical CDR3 is also encoded by other nucleotide sequences in the sample. The chain is built from TRBV6-1 and TRBJ2-3; D is undetermined. This CDR3 is built from 14 residues. Between the trimmed V and J ends, which lost 3 bases and 1 base, there was a span of 8 bases. From germline, CDR1 is MNHNS and CDR2 SASEGT. The CDR3 protein is CASSESTGTDTQYF. As DNA, the CDR3 is TGTGCCAGCAGTGAGAGTACGGGCACAGATACGCAGTATTTT.

The chain is built from TRBV7-6 and TRBJ1-1; tentatively, D is TRBD1 (5 bases). CDR1 and CDR2 from the germline V gene are SGHVS and FNYEAQ. The length of the CDR3 is 14 residues. The V end lost 4 bases, the J end lost 3 bases, and 12 bases lay between the germline ends. CDR3: CASSSGGGYTEAFF. CDR3 coding DNA: TGTGCCAGCAGCTCCGGTGGGGGGTACACTGAAGCTTTCTTT.

The chain is built from TRBV9 and TRBJ2-7; 10 positions agree with TRBD2. The CDR3 contains 15 residues. V trimming: 0 bases; J trimming: 4 bases; junction bases outside the gene matches: 4. Germline CDR1 SGDLS, CDR2 YYNGEE. The CDR3 is CASSVGLAGAYEQYF. CDR3 DNA: TGTGCCAGCAGCGTAGGGCTAGCGGGAGCGTACGAGCAGTACTTC.

This clone was seen only once. The chain employs TRBV24-1 and TRBJ1-5, with D maybe TRBD1 (5 bases). Germline lookup yields CDR1 KGHDR and CDR2 SFDVKD. Trimming stripped 6 bases from V and 2 bases from J, with 13 bases between. The CDR3 has 15 residues. CDR3 in amino acids: CATSHGRVGNQPQHF. The CDR3 bases are TGTGCCACCAGTCACGGCAGGGTGGGCAATCAGCCCCAGCATTTT.

Written as DNA, the CDR3 is TGTGCCAGCAGTGGCCCGGGAGGACTTTCTAGCACAGATACGCAGTATTTT. Its translation is CASSGPGGLSSTDTQYF. The chain has TRBV6-1 and TRBJ2-3, with 7 bases that match TRBD2. The germline gives CDR1 MNHNS, CDR2 SASEGT. This CDR3 has 17 amino acids. V was clipped by 4 bases and J by 0 bases; unmatched bases: 10.

The sample holds a few counts of this clone. The chain has TRBV30 and TRBJ1-5; D is perhaps TRBD1 (6 bases). Trimming took off 3 bases at V and 7 bases at J, with 22 bases between the two ends. This CDR3 is 16 amino acids long. Germline V gives CDR1 GTSNPN, CDR2 SVGIG (reference sequence). The CDR3 sequence is CAWSPAFSRGGQPQHF. CDR3 DNA: TGTGCCTGGAGCCCCGCCTTCTCCAGGGGAGGGCAGCCCCAGCATTTT. The complete variable domain, with remaining parts taken from reference TRBV30 and TRBJ1-5, reads SQTIHQWPATLVQPVGSPLSLECTVEGTSNPNLYWYRQAAGRGLQLLFYSVGIGQISSEVPQNLSASRPQDRQFILSSKKLLLSDSGFYLCAWSPAFSRGGQPQHFGDGTRLSIL.

This clone was found a few times. This chain connects TRBV6-6 to TRBJ1-1, with a tentative D call TRBD1 (6 bases). Germline V gives CDR1 MNHNY, CDR2 SVGAGI (reference sequence). V lost 6 bases and J lost 6, with 14 bases in between. The CDR3 consists of 13 residues. This chain's CDR3 is CASSRRGGPEAFF. CDR3 nucleotides: TGTGCCAGCAGCCGTCGCGGGGGGCCTGAAGCTTTCTTT.

The chain recombines TRBV28 with TRBJ1-2; TRBD1 agrees at 11 bases. Germline V gives CDR1 MDHEN, CDR2 SYDVKM. V shed 8 bases and J 4 bases; nucleotides not matched to a gene: 9. The CDR3 is made up of 15 amino acids. This chain's CDR3 is CASVPGQGASYGYTF. The CDR3 DNA reads as TGTGCCAGCGTCCCAGGACAGGGGGCAAGCTATGGCTACACCTTC.

This clone was seen a handful of times. The chain recombines TRBV7-9 with TRBJ2-2; D possibly corresponds to TRBD1 (6 bases). Per the germline V gene, CDR1 is SEHNR and CDR2 is FQNEAQ (reference sequence). The germline V and J ends were trimmed by 5 bases and 6 bases, with 10 bases remaining between them. CDR3 length: 13 amino acids. The DNA of the CDR3 is TGTGCCAGCAGCCCTCAGGGGTCCGGGGAGCTGTTTTTT. It yields the protein CASSPQGSGELFF.

The sample holds one count of this clone. The chain couples TRBV5-6 to TRBJ1-2; TRBD1 might be the D (5 bases). The V and J ends lost 4 bases and 8 bases respectively, with 12 bases between them. Germline CDR1 is SGHDT and CDR2 is YYEEEE. The CDR3 totals 12 residues. CDR3 nucleotides: TGTGCCAGCAGCCCTCGGACAAGGGGCTACACCTTC. Translation gives CASSPRTRGYTF.

In DNA form, the CDR3 reads TGTGCCAGCAGTGAAACCTCGGGACAGGTTTCGTTCTTC. Protein: CASSETSGQVSFF. This sequence joins TRBV6-1 and TRBJ2-1; TRBD1 matches 8 bases. The CDR3 has 13 amino acids. The junction had 9 bases not matched to a gene; V was cut back by 2 bases and J by 15 bases. Germline assignment: CDR1 MNHNS and CDR2 SASEGT.

The gene calls are TRBV28 and TRBJ1-5; 9 bases map to TRBD1. This CDR3 contains 15 residues. Germline V gene sequence: CDR1 MDHEN, CDR2 SYDVKM. Germline trimming cut 3 bases from V and 4 bases from J; bases unmatched to any gene: 4. The CDR3 spells CASSFLGTGNQPQHF. The CDR3 DNA is TGTGCCAGCAGTTTTCTCGGGACAGGGAATCAGCCCCAGCATTTT.

V usage is TRBV7-2 and J usage is TRBJ1-2; D gene ambiguous. V was clipped by 0 bases and J by 0 bases, with 17 bases between them. Germline lookup yields CDR1 SGHTA and CDR2 FQGNSA. The CDR3 totals 18 residues. Here the CDR3 DNA reads TGTGCCAGCAGCTTAGCTCACCCATTCGAGTTAGCTAACTATGGCTACACCTTC. It yields the protein CASSLAHPFELANYGYTF.

The rearrangement links TRBV4-1 to TRBJ1-2, with 9 bases aligning to TRBD1. This CDR3 region has 16 residues. The germline V gene encodes CDR1 MGHRA and CDR2 YSYEKL. V gave up 1 base and J gave up 2 bases; unmatched junction bases: 5. The CDR3 region has the DNA TGCGCCAGCAGCCAAGGCTCCGGACAGGGGAACTATGGCTACACCTTC. This translates into CASSQGSGQGNYGYTF.

V and J are TRBV28 and TRBJ2-3; 8 bases match TRBD2. The V gene's germline CDR1 is MDHEN and CDR2 SYDVKM. V lost 7 bases, J lost 3 bases, and 9 bases stayed unmatched. CDR3 length equals 15 residues. The CDR3 region has the DNA TGTGCCAGCACCTCCCCGGGGGGGGGAACAGATACGCAGTATTTT. Its protein product is CASTSPGGGTDTQYF.